Listed below are T cell receptor beta chains from one sample, sequenced in a study of cytomegalovirus exposure and HLA in healthy donors. Generated by immunoSEQ multiplex PCR, the TCRdb table keeps only in-frame clones and is missing some. The table lists roughly 150,000 clones, roughly 80% of them singletons, with less than 3% in the top ten. The source material was PBMCs. All receptors derive from a male donor in good health and CMV-seronegative. Each CDR3 is given with its conserved first and last residue. D genes are given only for firm matches. Some rows have no size entry. The others give once, few or many, or a class for an expanded clone.

CDR3aa: CARKIGRADTQYF
CDR3nt: TGTGCCAGGAAGATAGGGAGAGCAGATACGCAGTATTTT
j_gene: TRBJ2-3
abundance: NA
d_gene: NA
v_gene: TRBV2

CDR3aa: CASSEEFRQDGYTF
CDR3nt: TGTGCCAGCAGTGAAGAGTTTCGGCAGGATGGCTACACCTTC
j_gene: TRBJ1-2
abundance: NA
d_gene: NA
v_gene: TRBV6-1

CDR3aa: CAISMGQGNTEAFF
CDR3nt: TGTGCCATCAGTATGGGACAGGGTAACACTGAAGCTTTCTTT
j_gene: TRBJ1-1
abundance: NA
d_gene: TRBD1
v_gene: TRBV10-3

CDR3aa: CASSPTRLHYNEQFF
CDR3nt: TGTGCCAGTAGTCCTACCCGACTTCACTACAATGAGCAGTTCTTC
j_gene: TRBJ2-1
abundance: NA
d_gene: NA
v_gene: TRBV19

CDR3aa: CASSWDRSREKLFF
CDR3nt: TGCGCCAGCAGCTGGGACAGGTCGAGGGAAAAACTGTTTTTT
j_gene: TRBJ1-4
abundance: NA
d_gene: TRBD1
v_gene: TRBV10-2

CDR3aa: CASSFWREGQDTQYF
CDR3nt: TGTGCCAGCAGTTTTTGGCGGGAGGGCCAAGATACGCAGTATTTT
j_gene: TRBJ2-3
abundance: NA
d_gene: TRBD2
v_gene: TRBV27

CDR3aa: CASSLGQAYNEQFF
CDR3nt: TGTGCCAGCAGCTTAGGACAGGCCTACAATGAGCAGTTCTTC
j_gene: TRBJ2-1
abundance: NA
d_gene: TRBD1
v_gene: TRBV5-6

CDR3aa: CASSNRSLYEQYF
CDR3nt: TGCGCCAGCAGTAACAGGAGTCTATACGAGCAGTACTTC
j_gene: TRBJ2-7
abundance: few
d_gene: NA
v_gene: TRBV5-1

CDR3aa: CASSETGTGGEQYF
CDR3nt: TGTGCCAGCAGTGAAACCGGGACAGGAGGCGAGCAGTACTTC
j_gene: TRBJ2-7
abundance: NA
d_gene: TRBD1
v_gene: TRBV27

CDR3aa: CASSEGTASSYNEQFF
CDR3nt: TGTGCCAGCAGCGAGGGGACAGCTAGCTCCTACAATGAGCAGTTCTTC
j_gene: TRBJ2-1
abundance: NA
d_gene: TRBD1
v_gene: TRBV7-3

CDR3aa: CASSKRTGSSEQYF
CDR3nt: TGTGCCAGCAGCAAAAGGACAGGGAGTAGCGAGCAGTACTTC
j_gene: TRBJ2-7
abundance: NA
d_gene: TRBD1
v_gene: TRBV11-3

CDR3aa: CASSSPGQGHYEQYF
CDR3nt: TGTGCCAGTAGTTCCCCGGGACAGGGACACTACGAGCAGTACTTC
j_gene: TRBJ2-7
abundance: NA
d_gene: TRBD1
v_gene: TRBV19

CDR3aa: CASFHSGLSGSNEKLFF
CDR3nt: TGTGCCAGTTTCCACAGTGGTCTTTCAGGTTCCAATGAAAAACTGTTTTTT
j_gene: TRBJ1-4
abundance: NA
d_gene: NA
v_gene: TRBV28

CDR3aa: CAWSVGQNYGYTF
CDR3nt: TGTGCCTGGAGTGTCGGACAGAACTATGGCTACACCTTC
j_gene: TRBJ1-2
abundance: NA
d_gene: NA
v_gene: TRBV30

CDR3aa: CASSFGHAGMTYEQYF
CDR3nt: TGTGCCAGCAGTTTTGGACACGCCGGCATGACCTACGAGCAGTACTTC
j_gene: TRBJ2-7
abundance: NA
d_gene: NA
v_gene: TRBV28

CDR3aa: CASSIGWTSGQETQYF
CDR3nt: TGTGCCAGTAGTATAGGATGGACTAGCGGGCAAGAGACCCAGTACTTC
j_gene: TRBJ2-5
abundance: NA
d_gene: TRBD2
v_gene: TRBV19

CDR3aa: CASSLATRGTPDSPLHF
CDR3nt: TGTGCCAGCAGCTTAGCGACCCGAGGGACTCCGGATTCACCCCTCCACTTT
j_gene: TRBJ1-6
abundance: NA
d_gene: NA
v_gene: TRBV7-9

CDR3aa: CASSLYRIAADTQYF
CDR3nt: TGTGCCAGCAGCTTATACAGGATTGCCGCAGATACGCAGTATTTT
j_gene: TRBJ2-3
abundance: NA
d_gene: NA
v_gene: TRBV7-6

CDR3aa: CASSLYGGDTGELFF
CDR3nt: TGTGCCAGCAGTTTATACGGGGGGGACACCGGGGAGCTGTTTTTT
j_gene: TRBJ2-2
abundance: NA
d_gene: TRBD2
v_gene: TRBV27

CDR3aa: CASSYSNRGDIQYF
CDR3nt: TGTGCCAGCAGTTACTCGAACAGGGGGGACATTCAGTACTTC
j_gene: TRBJ2-4
abundance: NA
d_gene: TRBD1
v_gene: TRBV6-6

CDR3aa: CASSPDGFFEIGGYTF
CDR3nt: TGCGCCAGCAGCCCCGACGGGTTTTTTGAGATTGGGGGCTACACCTTC
j_gene: TRBJ1-2
abundance: NA
d_gene: NA
v_gene: TRBV4-1

CDR3aa: CASSATGRDTQYF
CDR3nt: TGTGCCAGCAGCGCGACAGGTAGGGATACGCAGTATTTT
j_gene: TRBJ2-3
abundance: NA
d_gene: NA
v_gene: TRBV5-6

CDR3aa: CASSIVKSGRRVNIQYF
CDR3nt: TGTGCCAGTAGTATAGTAAAGAGCGGGAGGCGGGTTAACATTCAGTACTTC
j_gene: TRBJ2-4
abundance: NA
d_gene: TRBD2
v_gene: TRBV19

CDR3aa: CASGFGTGGGYTF
CDR3nt: TGTGCTAGTGGTTTCGGGACAGGGGGTGGCTACACCTTC
j_gene: TRBJ1-2
abundance: NA
d_gene: TRBD1
v_gene: TRBV12-5

CDR3aa: CASSLALGPTGEQYF
CDR3nt: TGTGCCAGCAGCTTAGCTCTCGGGCCGACGGGGGAGCAGTACTTC
j_gene: TRBJ2-7
abundance: few
d_gene: NA
v_gene: TRBV7-9

CDR3aa: CASSFTGGTEAFF
CDR3nt: TGTGCCAGCAGCTTTACAGGGGGCACTGAAGCTTTCTTT
j_gene: TRBJ1-1
abundance: NA
d_gene: TRBD1
v_gene: TRBV11-3

CDR3aa: CASSQDLGTGGFRKQPQHF
CDR3nt: TGCGCCAGCAGCCAAGATTTGGGGACAGGGGGCTTTAGGAAGCAGCCCCAGCATTTT
j_gene: TRBJ1-5
abundance: NA
d_gene: TRBD1
v_gene: TRBV4-1

CDR3aa: CASSLGTAQETQYF
CDR3nt: TGTGCCAGCAGCTTAGGGACAGCCCAAGAGACCCAGTACTTC
j_gene: TRBJ2-5
abundance: NA
d_gene: NA
v_gene: TRBV7-6

CDR3aa: CASRGASYEQYF
CDR3nt: TGTGCCAGCAGGGGGGCGTCCTACGAGCAGTACTTC
j_gene: TRBJ2-7
abundance: NA
d_gene: NA
v_gene: TRBV2

CDR3aa: CASSSPQPQHF
CDR3nt: TGTGCCAGCAGTTCCCCACAGCCCCAGCATTTT
j_gene: TRBJ1-5
abundance: once
d_gene: NA
v_gene: TRBV28

CDR3aa: CASSQTGGRDETQYF
CDR3nt: TGTGCCAGCAGCCAGACAGGGGGTCGTGATGAGACCCAGTACTTC
j_gene: TRBJ2-5
abundance: NA
d_gene: TRBD1
v_gene: TRBV28

CDR3aa: CASSTGGPSRSDTQYF
CDR3nt: TGTGCCAGTAGTACCGGGGGACCTTCCCGCTCAGATACGCAGTATTTT
j_gene: TRBJ2-3
abundance: NA
d_gene: NA
v_gene: TRBV19

CDR3aa: CTWTLTSRFMNTEAFF
CDR3nt: TGTACCTGGACTCTGACAAGCAGGTTCATGAACACTGAAGCTTTCTTT
j_gene: TRBJ1-1
abundance: NA
d_gene: NA
v_gene: TRBV30

CDR3aa: CASSFGDTLMTQYF
CDR3nt: TGTGCCAGCAGTTTCGGGGACACGCTCATGACCCAGTACTTC
j_gene: TRBJ2-5
abundance: NA
d_gene: NA
v_gene: TRBV28

CDR3aa: CASRHRGVGSYEQYF
CDR3nt: TGTGCCAGCAGGCACCGGGGGGTCGGCTCCTACGAGCAGTACTTC
j_gene: TRBJ2-7
abundance: NA
d_gene: TRBD2
v_gene: TRBV7-2

CDR3aa: CASSVGASGSRTDTQYF
CDR3nt: TGTGCCAGCAGCGTAGGGGCTAGCGGGAGTCGAACAGATACGCAGTATTTT
j_gene: TRBJ2-3
abundance: NA
d_gene: TRBD2
v_gene: TRBV9

CDR3aa: CASSTCGQGRNSPLHF
CDR3nt: TGTGCCAGCAGCACCTGTGGACAGGGAAGGAATTCACCCCTCCACTTT
j_gene: TRBJ1-6
abundance: once
d_gene: NA
v_gene: TRBV21-1

CDR3aa: CSGLSGGENEQFF
CDR3nt: TGCAGCGGGCTCTCGGGGGGTGAGAATGAGCAGTTCTTC
j_gene: TRBJ2-1
abundance: NA
d_gene: TRBD2
v_gene: TRBV29-1

CDR3aa: CASSFERRTPYFLRYEQFF
CDR3nt: TGTGCCAGCAGCTTTGAACGGAGGACCCCTTATTTTTTACGGTATGAGCAGTTCTTC
j_gene: TRBJ2-1
abundance: once
d_gene: NA
v_gene: TRBV7-8

CDR3aa: CASSPTENTEAFF
CDR3nt: TGCGCCAGCAGCCCCACAGAAAACACTGAAGCTTTCTTT
j_gene: TRBJ1-1
abundance: few
d_gene: NA
v_gene: TRBV5-1

CDR3aa: CASSAVPRDAIGGYTF
CDR3nt: TGTGCCAGCTCAGCCGTCCCCAGGGATGCAATTGGAGGCTACACCTTC
j_gene: TRBJ1-2
abundance: NA
d_gene: NA
v_gene: TRBV18

CDR3aa: CASSSTGSTDTQYF
CDR3nt: TGTGCCAGCAGTTCTACTGGTAGCACAGATACGCAGTATTTT
j_gene: TRBJ2-3
abundance: NA
d_gene: NA
v_gene: TRBV6-5

CDR3aa: CASSIGRGGRVYNEQFF
CDR3nt: TGTGCCAGTAGTATAGGGAGGGGCGGGAGAGTCTACAATGAGCAGTTCTTC
j_gene: TRBJ2-1
abundance: NA
d_gene: TRBD2
v_gene: TRBV19

CDR3aa: CASRGGSNSPLHF
CDR3nt: TGTGCCAGCAGGGGGGGTTCTAATTCACCCCTCCACTTT
j_gene: TRBJ1-6
abundance: once
d_gene: NA
v_gene: TRBV7-9

CDR3aa: CASRHHRSNQPQHF
CDR3nt: TGTGCCAGCAGACACCACAGGAGCAATCAGCCCCAGCATTTT
j_gene: TRBJ1-5
abundance: NA
d_gene: NA
v_gene: TRBV27

CDR3aa: CASSPGTGNSYEQYF
CDR3nt: TGCGCCAGCAGCCCCGGGACAGGAAACTCCTACGAGCAGTACTTC
j_gene: TRBJ2-7
abundance: NA
d_gene: TRBD1
v_gene: TRBV4-3